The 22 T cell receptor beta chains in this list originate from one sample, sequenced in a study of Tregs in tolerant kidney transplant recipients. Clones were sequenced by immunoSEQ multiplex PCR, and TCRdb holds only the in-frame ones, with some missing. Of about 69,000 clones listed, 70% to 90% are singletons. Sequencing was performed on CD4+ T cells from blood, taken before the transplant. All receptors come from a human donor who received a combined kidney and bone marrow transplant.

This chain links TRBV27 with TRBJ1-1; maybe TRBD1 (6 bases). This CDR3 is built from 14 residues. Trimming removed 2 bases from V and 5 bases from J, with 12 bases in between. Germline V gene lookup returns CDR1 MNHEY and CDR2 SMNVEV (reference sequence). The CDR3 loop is CASSLNGRGTEAFF. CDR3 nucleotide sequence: TGTGCCAGCAGTTTAAATGGGAGGGGGACTGAAGCTTTCTTT.

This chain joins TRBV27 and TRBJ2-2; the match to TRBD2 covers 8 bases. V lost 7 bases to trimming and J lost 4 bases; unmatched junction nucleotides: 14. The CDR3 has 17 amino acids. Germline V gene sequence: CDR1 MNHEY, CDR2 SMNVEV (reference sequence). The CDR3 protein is CASTPGVASGRTGELFF. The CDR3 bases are TGTGCCAGCACTCCAGGGGTGGCTAGCGGGCGCACCGGGGAGCTGTTTTTT.

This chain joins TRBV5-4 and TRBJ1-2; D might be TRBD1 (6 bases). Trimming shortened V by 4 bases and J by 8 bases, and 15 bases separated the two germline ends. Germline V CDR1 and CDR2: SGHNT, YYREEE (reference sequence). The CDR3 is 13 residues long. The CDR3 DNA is TGTGCCAGCAGCGCCACCACAGGGAACGGCTACACCTTC. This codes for CASSATTGNGYTF.

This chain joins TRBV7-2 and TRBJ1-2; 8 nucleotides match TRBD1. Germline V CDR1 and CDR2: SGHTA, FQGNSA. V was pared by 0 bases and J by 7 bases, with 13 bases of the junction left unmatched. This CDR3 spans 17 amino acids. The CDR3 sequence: CASSLAPDLGQGGGYTF. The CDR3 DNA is TGTGCCAGCAGCTTAGCGCCTGACCTTGGACAGGGTGGTGGCTACACCTTC.

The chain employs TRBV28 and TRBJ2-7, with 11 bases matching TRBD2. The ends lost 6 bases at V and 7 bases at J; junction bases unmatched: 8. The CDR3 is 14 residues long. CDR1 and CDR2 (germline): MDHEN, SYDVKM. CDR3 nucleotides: TGTGCCAGCAGCGGAAGACGGACTAGCGGGGAGCAGTACTTC. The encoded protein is CASSGRRTSGEQYF. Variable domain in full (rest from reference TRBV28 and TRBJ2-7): DVKVTQSSRYLVKRTGEKVFLECVQDMDHENMFWYRQDPGLGLRLIYFSYDVKMKEKGDIPEGYSVSREKKERFSLILESASTNQTSMYLCASSGRRTSGEQYFGPGTRLTVT.

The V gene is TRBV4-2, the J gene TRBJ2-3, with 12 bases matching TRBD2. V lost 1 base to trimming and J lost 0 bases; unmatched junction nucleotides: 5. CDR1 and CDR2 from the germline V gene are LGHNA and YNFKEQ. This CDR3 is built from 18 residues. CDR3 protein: CASSQVLAGGSSTDTQYF. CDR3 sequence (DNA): TGTGCCAGCAGCCAAGTTCTAGCGGGAGGGTCTAGCACAGATACGCAGTATTTT.

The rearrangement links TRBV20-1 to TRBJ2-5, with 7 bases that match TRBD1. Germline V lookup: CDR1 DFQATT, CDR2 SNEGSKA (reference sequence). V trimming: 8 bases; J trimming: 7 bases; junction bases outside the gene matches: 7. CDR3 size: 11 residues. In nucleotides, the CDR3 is TGCAGTCTAGGGGGCGTTGGGACCCAGTACTTC. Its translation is CSLGGVGTQYF.

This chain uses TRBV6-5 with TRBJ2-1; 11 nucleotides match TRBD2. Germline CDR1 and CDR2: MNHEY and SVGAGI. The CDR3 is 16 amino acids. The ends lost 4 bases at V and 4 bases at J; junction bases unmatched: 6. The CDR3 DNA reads TGTGCCAGCAGTTCTGCCGGGACTAGCGGTTACAATGAGCAGTTCTTC. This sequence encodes CASSSAGTSGYNEQFF.

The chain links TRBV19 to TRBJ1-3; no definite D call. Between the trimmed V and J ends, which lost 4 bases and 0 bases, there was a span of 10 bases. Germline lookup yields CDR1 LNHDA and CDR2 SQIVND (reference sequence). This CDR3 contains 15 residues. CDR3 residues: CASSNAAVSGNTIYF. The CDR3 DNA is TGTGCCAGTAGTAATGCTGCGGTCTCTGGAAACACCATATATTTT. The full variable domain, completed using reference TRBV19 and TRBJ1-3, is DGGITQSPKYLFRKEGQNVTLSCEQNLNHDAMYWYRQDPGQGLRLIYYSQIVNDFQKGDIAEGYSVSREKKESFPLTVTSAQKNPTAFYLCASSNAAVSGNTIYFGEGSWLTVV.

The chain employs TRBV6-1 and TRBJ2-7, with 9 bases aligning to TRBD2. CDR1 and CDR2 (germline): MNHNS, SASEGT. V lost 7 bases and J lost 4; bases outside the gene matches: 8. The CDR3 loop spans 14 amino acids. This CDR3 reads CASTPGLALYEQYF. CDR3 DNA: TGTGCCAGCACACCGGGACTAGCCCTTTACGAGCAGTACTTC.

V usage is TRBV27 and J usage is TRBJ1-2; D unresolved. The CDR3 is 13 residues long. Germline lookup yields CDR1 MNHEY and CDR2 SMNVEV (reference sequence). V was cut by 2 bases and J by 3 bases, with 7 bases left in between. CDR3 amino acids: CASSLKHDYGYTF. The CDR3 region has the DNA TGTGCCAGCAGTTTAAAACATGACTATGGCTACACCTTC.

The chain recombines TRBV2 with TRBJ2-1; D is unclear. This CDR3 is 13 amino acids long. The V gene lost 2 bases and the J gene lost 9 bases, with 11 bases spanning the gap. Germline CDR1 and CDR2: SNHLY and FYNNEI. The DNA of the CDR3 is TGTGCCAGCAGTGAACTAGAGTTTGGTGAGCAGTTCTTC. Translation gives CASSELEFGEQFF.

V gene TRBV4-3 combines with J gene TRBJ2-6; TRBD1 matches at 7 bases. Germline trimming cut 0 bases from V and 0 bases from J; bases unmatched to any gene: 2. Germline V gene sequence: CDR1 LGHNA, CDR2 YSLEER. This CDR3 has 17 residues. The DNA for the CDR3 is TGCGCCAGCAGCCAAGATCCAGGGGGCTCTGGGGCCAACGTCCTGACTTTC. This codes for CASSQDPGGSGANVLTF.

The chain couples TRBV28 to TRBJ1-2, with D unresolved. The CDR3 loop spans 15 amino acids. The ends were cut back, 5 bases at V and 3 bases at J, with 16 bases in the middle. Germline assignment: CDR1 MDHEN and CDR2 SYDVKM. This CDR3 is CASSPPRREDYGYTF. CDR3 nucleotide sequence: TGTGCCAGCAGTCCGCCTAGGAGGGAGGACTATGGCTACACCTTC.

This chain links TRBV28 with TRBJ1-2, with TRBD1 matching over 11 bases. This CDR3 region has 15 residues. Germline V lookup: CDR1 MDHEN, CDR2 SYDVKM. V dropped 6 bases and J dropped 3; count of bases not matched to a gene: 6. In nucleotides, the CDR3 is TGTGCCAGCAGCCCAGGACAGGGGGCTTACTATGGCTACACCTTC. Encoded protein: CASSPGQGAYYGYTF.

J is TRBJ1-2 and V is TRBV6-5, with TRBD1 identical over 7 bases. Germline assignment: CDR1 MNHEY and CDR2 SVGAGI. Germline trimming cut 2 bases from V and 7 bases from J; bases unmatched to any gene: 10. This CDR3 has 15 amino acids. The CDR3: CASSYSSDRARGYTF. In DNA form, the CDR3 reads TGTGCCAGCAGTTACAGCAGTGACAGGGCCCGTGGCTACACCTTC.

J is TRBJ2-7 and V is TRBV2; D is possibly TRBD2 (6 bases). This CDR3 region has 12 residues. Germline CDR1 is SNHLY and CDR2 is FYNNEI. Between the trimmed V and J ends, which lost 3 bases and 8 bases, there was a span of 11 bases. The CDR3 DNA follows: TGTGCCAGCAGTGAGGAGACTAGGAAGCAGTACTTC. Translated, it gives CASSEETRKQYF.

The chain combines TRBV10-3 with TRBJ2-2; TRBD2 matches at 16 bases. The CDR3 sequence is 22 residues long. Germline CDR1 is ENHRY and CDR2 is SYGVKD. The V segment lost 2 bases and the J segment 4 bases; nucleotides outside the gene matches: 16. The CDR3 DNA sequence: TGTGCCATCAGTGAGCTTAGCACCGGGACTAGCGGGAGGGCCCGGGTCACCGGGGAGCTGTTTTTT. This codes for CAISELSTGTSGRARVTGELFF.

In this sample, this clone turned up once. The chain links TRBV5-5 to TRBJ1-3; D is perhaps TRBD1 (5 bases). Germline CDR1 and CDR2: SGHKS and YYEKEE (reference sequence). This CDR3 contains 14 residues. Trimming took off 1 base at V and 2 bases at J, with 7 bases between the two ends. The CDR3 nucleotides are TGTGCCAGCAGCTTGTGGGGGGCTGGAAACACCATATATTTT. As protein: CASSLWGAGNTIYF.

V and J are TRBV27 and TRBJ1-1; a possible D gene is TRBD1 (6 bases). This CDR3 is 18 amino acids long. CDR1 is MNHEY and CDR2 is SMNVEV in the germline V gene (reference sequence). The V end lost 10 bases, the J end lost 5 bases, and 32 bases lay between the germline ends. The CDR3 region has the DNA TGTGCCACCTCAAGGACAGTCCCTACATCCCTTAGGGAGACTGAAGCTTTCTTT. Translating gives CATSRTVPTSLRETEAFF.

The CDR3 loop is CASSSERTGVKNYGYTF. The CDR3 DNA reads TGTGCCAGTAGTTCGGAAAGGACAGGGGTAAAAAACTATGGCTACACCTTC. V gene TRBV19 combines with J gene TRBJ1-2; 9 bases map to TRBD1. Germline values: CDR1 LNHDA, CDR2 SQIVND (reference sequence). The CDR3 runs 17 residues. Trimming cost V 5 bases and J 2 bases; bases outside gene matches: 12.

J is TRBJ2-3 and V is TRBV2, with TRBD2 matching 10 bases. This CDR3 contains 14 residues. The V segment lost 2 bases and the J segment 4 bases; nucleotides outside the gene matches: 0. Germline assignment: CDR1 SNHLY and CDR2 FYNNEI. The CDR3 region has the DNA TGTGCCAGCAGTGAACTAGCGGGAGCAGATACGCAGTATTTT. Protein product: CASSELAGADTQYF.